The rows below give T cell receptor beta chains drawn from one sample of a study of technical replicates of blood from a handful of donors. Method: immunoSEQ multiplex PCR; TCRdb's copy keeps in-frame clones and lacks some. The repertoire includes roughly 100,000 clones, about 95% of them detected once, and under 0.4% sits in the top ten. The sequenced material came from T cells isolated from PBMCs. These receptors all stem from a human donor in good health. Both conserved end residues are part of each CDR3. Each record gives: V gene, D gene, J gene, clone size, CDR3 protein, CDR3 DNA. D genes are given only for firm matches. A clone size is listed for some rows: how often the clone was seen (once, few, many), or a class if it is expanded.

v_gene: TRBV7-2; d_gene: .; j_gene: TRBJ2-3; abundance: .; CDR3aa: CASSSTWTEASTDTQYF; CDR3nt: TGTGCCAGCAGTTCCACCTGGACTGAGGCTAGCACAGATACGCAGTATTTT
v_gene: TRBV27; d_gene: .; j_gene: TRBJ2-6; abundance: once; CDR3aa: CASSFYLGANVLTF; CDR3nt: TGTGCCAGCAGTTTTTATCTTGGGGCCAACGTCCTGACTTTC
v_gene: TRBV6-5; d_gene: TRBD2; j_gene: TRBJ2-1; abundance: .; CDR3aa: CASSLGLAGVNEQFF; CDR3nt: TGTGCCAGCAGTCTCGGACTAGCGGGGGTTAATGAGCAGTTCTTC
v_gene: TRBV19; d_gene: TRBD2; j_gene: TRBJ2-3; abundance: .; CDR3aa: CASRGTSGRPDTQYF; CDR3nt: TGTGCCAGTAGAGGGACTAGCGGGAGACCAGATACGCAGTATTTT
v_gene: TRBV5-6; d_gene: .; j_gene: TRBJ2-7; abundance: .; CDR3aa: CASSPSGSVYEQYF; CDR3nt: TGTGCCAGCAGCCCTTCGGGGAGCGTCTACGAGCAGTACTTC
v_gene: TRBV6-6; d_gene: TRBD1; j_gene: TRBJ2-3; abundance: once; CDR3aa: CASSYEGAWDTQYF; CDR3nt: TGTGCCAGCAGTTACGAGGGGGCTTGGGATACGCAGTATTTT
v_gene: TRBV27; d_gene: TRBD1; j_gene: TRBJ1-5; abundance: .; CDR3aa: CASSRQGGNQPQHF; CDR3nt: TGTGCCAGCAGTAGACAGGGAGGAAATCAGCCCCAGCATTTT
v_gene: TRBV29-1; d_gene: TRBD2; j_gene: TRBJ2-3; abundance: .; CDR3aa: CSAGEGNTQYF; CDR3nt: TGCAGCGCCGGGGAGGGGAATACGCAGTATTTT
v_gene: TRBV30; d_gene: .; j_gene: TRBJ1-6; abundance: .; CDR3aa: CAWSERSDSPLHF; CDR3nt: TGTGCCTGGAGTGAACGGTCGGATTCACCCCTCCACTTT
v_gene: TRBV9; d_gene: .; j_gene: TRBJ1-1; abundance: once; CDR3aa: CASSVGETEAFF; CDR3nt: TGTGCCAGCAGCGTAGGGGAGACTGAAGCTTTCTTT
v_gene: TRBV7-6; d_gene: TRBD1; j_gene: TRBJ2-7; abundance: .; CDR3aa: CASSLGTGGLEQYF; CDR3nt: TGTGCCAGCAGCTTGGGGACAGGGGGCCTCGAGCAGTACTTC
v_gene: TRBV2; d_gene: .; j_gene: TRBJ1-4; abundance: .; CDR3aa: CARDSTGPSSTNEKLFF; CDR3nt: TGTGCCAGGGACTCGACAGGCCCCTCGTCAACTAATGAAAAACTGTTTTTT
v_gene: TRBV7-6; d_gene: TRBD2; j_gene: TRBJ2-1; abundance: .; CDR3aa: CASSPNSGSSYNEQFF; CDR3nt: TGTGCCAGCAGCCCAAATAGCGGGAGCTCCTACAATGAGCAGTTCTTC
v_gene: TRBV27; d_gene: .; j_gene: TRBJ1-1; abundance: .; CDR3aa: CASSITVTGEAFF; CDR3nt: TGTGCCAGCAGTATAACAGTTACAGGGGAAGCTTTCTTT
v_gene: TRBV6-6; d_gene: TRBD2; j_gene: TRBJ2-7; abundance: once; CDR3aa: CASSPRTSGYEQYF; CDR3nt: TGTGCCAGCAGTCCTCGGACTAGCGGCTACGAGCAGTACTTC
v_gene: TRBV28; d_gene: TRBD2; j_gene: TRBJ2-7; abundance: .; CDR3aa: CASSYTGVLSTSGRLYEQYF; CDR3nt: TGTGCCAGCAGTTATACAGGGGTCCTCAGTACTAGCGGGAGGCTCTACGAGCAGTACTTC
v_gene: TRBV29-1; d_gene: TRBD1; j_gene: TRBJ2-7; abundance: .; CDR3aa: CSVLGTEEGYEQYF; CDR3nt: TGCAGCGTTCTGGGGACAGAGGAAGGCTACGAGCAGTACTTC
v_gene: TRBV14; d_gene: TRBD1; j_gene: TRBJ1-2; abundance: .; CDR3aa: CASSQVGGRGYTF; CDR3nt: TGTGCCAGCAGCCAAGTAGGGGGCCGTGGCTACACCTTC
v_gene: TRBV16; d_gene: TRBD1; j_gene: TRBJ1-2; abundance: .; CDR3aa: CASSQSVGDRAGPGYTF; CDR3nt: TGTGCCAGCAGCCAATCGGTCGGGGACAGGGCCGGTCCTGGCTACACCTTC
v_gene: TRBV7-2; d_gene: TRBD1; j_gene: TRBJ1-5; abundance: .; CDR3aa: CASSSGQGGQPQHF; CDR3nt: TGTGCCAGCAGCTCGGGACAGGGGGGTCAGCCCCAGCATTTT
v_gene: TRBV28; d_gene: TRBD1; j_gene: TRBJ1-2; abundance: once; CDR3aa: CASLRPGQDSANYGYTF; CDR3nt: TGTGCCAGCTTAAGACCGGGACAGGATTCGGCTAACTATGGCTACACCTTC
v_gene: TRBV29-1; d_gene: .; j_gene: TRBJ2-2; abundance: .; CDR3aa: CSVEDFDRLNTGELFF; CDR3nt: TGCAGCGTTGAAGACTTCGACAGGTTGAACACCGGGGAGCTGTTTTTT
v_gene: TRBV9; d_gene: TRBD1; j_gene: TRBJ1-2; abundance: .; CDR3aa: CASSDRGRAYGYTF; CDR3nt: TGTGCCAGCAGCGACAGGGGCCGAGCCTATGGCTACACCTTC
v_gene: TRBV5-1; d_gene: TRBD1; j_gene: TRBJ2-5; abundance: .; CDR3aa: CASSQGTGGVKTQYF; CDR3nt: TGCGCCAGCAGCCAAGGGACAGGGGGCGTGAAGACCCAGTACTTC
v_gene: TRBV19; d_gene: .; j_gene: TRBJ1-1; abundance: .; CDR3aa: CASSRVLNTEAFF; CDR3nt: TGTGCCAGTAGCAGGGTTTTGAACACTGAAGCTTTCTTT
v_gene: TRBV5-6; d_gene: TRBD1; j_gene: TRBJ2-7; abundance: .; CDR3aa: CASSLGGQLYEQYF; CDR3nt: TGTGCCAGCAGCTTGGGGGGACAGCTCTACGAGCAGTACTTC
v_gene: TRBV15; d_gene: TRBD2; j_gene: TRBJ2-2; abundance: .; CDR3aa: CATSRGTSGRTGELFF; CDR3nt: TGTGCCACCAGCAGAGGGACTAGCGGGAGAACCGGGGAGCTGTTTTTT
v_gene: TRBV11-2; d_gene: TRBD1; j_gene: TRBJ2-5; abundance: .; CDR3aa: CASSTGQGVSETQYF; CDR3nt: TGTGCCAGCAGCACGGGACAGGGAGTGTCAGAGACCCAGTACTTC
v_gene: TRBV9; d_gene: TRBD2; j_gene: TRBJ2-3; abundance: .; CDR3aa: CASSGNLAGGTDTQYF; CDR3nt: TGTGCCAGCAGCGGAAATCTAGCGGGAGGCACAGATACGCAGTATTTT
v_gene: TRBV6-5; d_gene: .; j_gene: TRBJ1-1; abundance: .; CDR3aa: CASSYRGREGTEAFF; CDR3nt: TGTGCCAGCAGTTACCGGGGCAGGGAGGGCACTGAAGCTTTCTTT